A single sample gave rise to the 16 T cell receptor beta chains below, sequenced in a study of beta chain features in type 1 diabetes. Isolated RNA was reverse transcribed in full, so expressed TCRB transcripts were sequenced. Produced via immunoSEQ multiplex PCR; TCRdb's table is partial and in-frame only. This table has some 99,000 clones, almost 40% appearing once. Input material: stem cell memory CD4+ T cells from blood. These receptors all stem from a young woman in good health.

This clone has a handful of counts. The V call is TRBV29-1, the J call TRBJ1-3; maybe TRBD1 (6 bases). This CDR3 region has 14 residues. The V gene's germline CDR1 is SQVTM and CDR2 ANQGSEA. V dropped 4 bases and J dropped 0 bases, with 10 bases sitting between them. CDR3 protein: CSVVQGYSGNTIYF. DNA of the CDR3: TGCAGCGTTGTACAGGGCTACTCTGGAAACACCATATATTTT. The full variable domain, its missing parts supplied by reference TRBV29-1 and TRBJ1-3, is SAVISQKPSRDICQRGTSLTIQCQVDSQVTMMFWYRQQPGQSLTLIATANQGSEATYESGFVIDKFPISRPNLTFSTLTVSNMSPEDSSIYLCSVVQGYSGNTIYFGEGSWLTVV.

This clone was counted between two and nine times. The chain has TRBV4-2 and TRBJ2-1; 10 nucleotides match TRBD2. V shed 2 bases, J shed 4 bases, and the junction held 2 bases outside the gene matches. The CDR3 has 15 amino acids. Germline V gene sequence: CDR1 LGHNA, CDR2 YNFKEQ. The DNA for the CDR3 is TGTGCCAGCAGCCAAACAGCGGGAGGGTACAATGAGCAGTTCTTC. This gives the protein CASSQTAGGYNEQFF.

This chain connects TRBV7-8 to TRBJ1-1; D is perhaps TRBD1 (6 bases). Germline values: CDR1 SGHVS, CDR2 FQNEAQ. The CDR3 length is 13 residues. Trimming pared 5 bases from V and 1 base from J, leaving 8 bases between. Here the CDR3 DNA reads TGTGCCAGCAGCCCGACAGGGAACACTGAAGCTTTCTTT. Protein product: CASSPTGNTEAFF.

CDR3 nucleotides: TGTGCCAGCAGCGAAATACAGGGCAGGGAAACTGAAGCTTTCTTT. This codes for CASSEIQGRETEAFF. V is TRBV5-6 and J is TRBJ1-1, with a tentative D call TRBD1 (6 bases). From germline, CDR1 is SGHDT and CDR2 YYEEEE. The V end was cut by 4 bases, the J end by 5 bases, with 18 bases between. This CDR3 contains 15 residues.

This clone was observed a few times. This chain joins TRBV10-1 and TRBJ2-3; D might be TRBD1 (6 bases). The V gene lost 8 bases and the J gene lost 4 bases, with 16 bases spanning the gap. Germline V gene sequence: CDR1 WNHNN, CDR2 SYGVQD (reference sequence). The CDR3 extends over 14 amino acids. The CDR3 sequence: CASALGTRADTQYF. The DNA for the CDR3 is TGCGCCAGCGCCCTGGGGACAAGGGCAGATACGCAGTATTTT.

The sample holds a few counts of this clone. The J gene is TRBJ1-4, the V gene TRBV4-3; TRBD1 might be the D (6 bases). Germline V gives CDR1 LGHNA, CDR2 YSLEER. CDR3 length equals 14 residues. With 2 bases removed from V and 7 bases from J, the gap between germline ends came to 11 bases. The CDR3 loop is CASSQIGTSEKLFF. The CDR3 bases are TGCGCCAGCAGCCAAATCGGGACATCTGAAAAACTGTTTTTT.

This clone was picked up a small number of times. CDR3 protein: CASSLSITKASRRNQETQYF. The CDR3 DNA reads as TGTGCCAGCAGTTTATCGATAACGAAGGCTAGCCGTCGAAACCAAGAGACCCAGTACTTC. The V call is TRBV27, the J call TRBJ2-5, with D tentatively TRBD2 (5 bases). CDR3 length equals 20 residues. The germline CDR1 and CDR2 sequences are MNHEY and SMNVEV (reference sequence). The V end was cut by 0 bases, the J end by 0 bases, with 23 bases between.

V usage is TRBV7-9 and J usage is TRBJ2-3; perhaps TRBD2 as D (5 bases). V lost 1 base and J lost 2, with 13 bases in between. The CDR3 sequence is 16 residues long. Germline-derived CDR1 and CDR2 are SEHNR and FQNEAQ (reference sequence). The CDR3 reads CASSLGLALPTDTQYF. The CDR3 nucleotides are TGTGCCAGCAGCTTAGGGCTAGCCTTGCCCACAGATACGCAGTATTTT.

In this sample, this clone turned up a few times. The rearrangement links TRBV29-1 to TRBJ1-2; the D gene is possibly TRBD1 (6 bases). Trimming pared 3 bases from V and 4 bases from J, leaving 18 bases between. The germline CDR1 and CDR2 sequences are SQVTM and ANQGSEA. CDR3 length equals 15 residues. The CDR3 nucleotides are TGCAGCGTTGAGGCGAGAGGGGGAGGGGGCTATGGCTACACCTTC. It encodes CSVEARGGGGYGYTF.

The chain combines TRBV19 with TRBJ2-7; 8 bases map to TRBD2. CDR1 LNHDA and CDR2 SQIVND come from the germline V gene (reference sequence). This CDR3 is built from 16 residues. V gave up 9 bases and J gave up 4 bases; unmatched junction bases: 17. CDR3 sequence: CASSPRNSGRGYEQYF. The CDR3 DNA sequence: TGTGCCAGCTCGCCCCGAAACAGCGGGAGAGGGTACGAGCAGTACTTC. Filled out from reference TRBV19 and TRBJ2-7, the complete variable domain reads DGGITQSPKYLFRKEGQNVTLSCEQNLNHDAMYWYRQDPGQGLRLIYYSQIVNDFQKGDIAEGYSVSREKKESFPLTVTSAQKNPTAFYLCASSPRNSGRGYEQYFGPGTRLTVT.

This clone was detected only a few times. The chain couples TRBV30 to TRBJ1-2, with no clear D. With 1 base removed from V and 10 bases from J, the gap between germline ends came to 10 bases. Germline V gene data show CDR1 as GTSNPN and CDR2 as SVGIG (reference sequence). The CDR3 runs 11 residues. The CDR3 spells CAWSALSSYTF. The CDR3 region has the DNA TGTGCCTGGAGTGCACTTAGTTCCTACACCTTC.

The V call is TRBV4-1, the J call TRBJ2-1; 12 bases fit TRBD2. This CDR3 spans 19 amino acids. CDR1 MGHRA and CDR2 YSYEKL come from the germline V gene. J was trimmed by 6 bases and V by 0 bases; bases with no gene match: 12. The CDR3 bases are TGCGCCAGCAGCCAAGATACCTCTCTAGCGGGAGGGCCAGGCAATGAGCAGTTCTTC. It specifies CASSQDTSLAGGPGNEQFF.

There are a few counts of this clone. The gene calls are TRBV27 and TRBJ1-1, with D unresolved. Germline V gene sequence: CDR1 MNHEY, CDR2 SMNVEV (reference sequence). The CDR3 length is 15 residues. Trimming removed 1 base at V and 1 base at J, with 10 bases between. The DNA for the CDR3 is TGTGCCAGCAGTTTATTTGGGCGGGGGAACACTGAAGCTTTCTTT. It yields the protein CASSLFGRGNTEAFF.

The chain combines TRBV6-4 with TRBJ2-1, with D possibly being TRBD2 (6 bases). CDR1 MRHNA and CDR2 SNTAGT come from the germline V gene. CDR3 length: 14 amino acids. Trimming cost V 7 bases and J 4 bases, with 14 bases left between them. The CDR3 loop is CASKRSSEYNEQFF. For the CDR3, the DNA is TGTGCCAGCAAAAGGTCTAGCGAGTACAATGAGCAGTTCTTC.

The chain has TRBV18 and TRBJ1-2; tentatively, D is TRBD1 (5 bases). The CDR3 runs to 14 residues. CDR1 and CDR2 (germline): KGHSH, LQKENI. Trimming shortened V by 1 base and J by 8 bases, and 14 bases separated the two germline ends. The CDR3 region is CASSPRQYYGGYTF. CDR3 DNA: TGTGCCAGCTCACCACGACAGTACTATGGAGGCTACACCTTC.

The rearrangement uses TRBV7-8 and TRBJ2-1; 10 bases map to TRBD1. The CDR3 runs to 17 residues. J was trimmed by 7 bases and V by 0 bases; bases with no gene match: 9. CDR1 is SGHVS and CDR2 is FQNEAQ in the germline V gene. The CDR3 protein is CASSLAGRQGAGNEQFF. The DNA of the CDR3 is TGTGCCAGCAGCTTAGCGGGGAGACAGGGGGCAGGGAATGAGCAGTTCTTC.